The clone carrying this T cell receptor (beta chain) showed up just a few times. This record comes from a study of blood T cell repertoires in COVID-19. As processed by the authors: Nucleated cell counts were estimated from reference gene primer amplification. Profiled with immunoSEQ multiplex PCR; TCRdb holds only in-frame clones, not every one. The V and J calls and clone size are taken from that table; D and trimming were inferred from the DNA. Seen here are roughly 330,000 clones, about 87% observed once, and the top ten hold roughly 8.9%. V was clipped by 1 base and J by 2 bases, with 9 bases between them. The length of the CDR3 is 15 residues. Per germline, CDR1 SGDLS and CDR2 YYNGEE. It was during active infection that Seattle patients were enrolled and then longitudinally followed.

The sample comprised peripheral blood. The origin of this receptor is a young man with COVID-19, enrolled during active disease. The chain recombines TRBV9 with TRBJ2-2; weak D call: TRBD1 (5 bases). CDR3 protein: CASSVTTGNTGELFF. In DNA form, the CDR3 reads TGTGCCAGCAGCGTAACTACAGGAAACACCGGGGAGCTGTTTTTT.